The rows below give T cell receptor beta chains drawn from one sample of a study of post-analysis software for immune sequencing data. TCRdb used MiXCR to reprocess the PCR reads, holding one entry per CDR3 protein. Here the sample spans about 200,000 distinct CDR3 sequences, approximately 28% being singletons. Sequencing was performed on blood. These receptors all come from a girl aged 2 to 17 with multiple sclerosis. CDR3s include the opening cysteine and the closing phenylalanine or tryptophan. Clone size is given for some rows only: seen once, a few or many times, or a class if the clone is expanded.

clone_size	v_call	j_call	cdr3_aa
many	TRBV5-1	TRBJ2-7	CASSIERSSYEQYF
few	TRBV5-5	TRBJ2-2	CASSLAPLGTGELFF
.	TRBV20-1	TRBJ2-3	CSARSIQAGTSRLDTQYF
many	TRBV5-1	TRBJ1-2	CASSFAGQGGYTF
many	TRBV20-1	TRBJ2-7	CSARGTGGENEQYF
.	TRBV20-1	TRBJ2-3	CSARAVAGGGTQYF
many	TRBV28	TRBJ2-3	CASSLSQGSDTQYF
.	TRBV3-1	TRBJ2-1	CASSQVDETPSEQFF
.	TRBV20-1	TRBJ2-7	CSAREAGVGYEQYF
.	TRBV4-2	TRBJ2-5	CASSQGTSGSEKETQYF
few	TRBV20-1	TRBJ1-6	CSAVTGGSSYNSPLHF
few	TRBV28	TRBJ2-4	CASRRGAGAAKNIQYF
many	TRBV3-1	TRBJ2-1	CASSQVGSYNEQFF
many	TRBV20-1	TRBJ2-1	CSLIGRNNEQFF
many	TRBV29-1	TRBJ2-7	CSVETGTPYEQYF
many	TRBV6-1	TRBJ1-2	CASRGPVVTGALNYGYTF
.	TRBV12-3/TRBV12-4	TRBJ2-2	CASSASGGAPGELFF
few	TRBV5-1	TRBJ2-2	CASSPQGVDGTGELFF
few	TRBV3-1	TRBJ1-1	CASSRQHLNTEAFF
.	TRBV28	TRBJ2-6	CASTTISGVSGANVLTF
.	TRBV5-1	TRBJ1-4	CASSLGTANEELFF
many	TRBV5-6	TRBJ1-2	CASSVDPDSAYGYTF
.	TRBV28	TRBJ2-3	CASNAPGGADTDTQYF
many	TRBV29-1	TRBJ2-3	CSTGETDTQYF
few	TRBV12-3/TRBV12-4	TRBJ1-2	CACSPELLTYGYTF
many	TRBV7-2	TRBJ1-5	CASSYPTGIQPQHF
few	TRBV28	TRBJ1-2	CASKEDFGYTF
few	TRBV28	TRBJ2-3	CASSLSSVGLAASTDTQYF
.	TRBV6-5	TRBJ2-2	CASQRDTNTGELFF
many	TRBV21-1	.	CASSKVVPSGRTKTQYF
.	TRBV6-6	TRBJ1-1	CASSYPRGGHGAEAFF
few	TRBV5-1	TRBJ2-7	CASSLEARTYEQYF
.	TRBV24-1	TRBJ2-5	CATSEPGQGDRTQYF
once	TRBV4-1	TRBJ1-3	CTSSQDSPAGNTIYF
.	TRBV6-5	TRBJ2-7	CASSETPGRRAEQYF
.	TRBV29-1	TRBJ2-7	CSVADAHEQYF
few	TRBV20-1	TRBJ2-2	CSAGPRANTGELFF
many	TRBV12-3/TRBV12-4	TRBJ1-2	CASSIRDSRVMGYTF
.	TRBV20-1	TRBJ2-1	CSAKGARMDGNSYNEQFF
few	TRBV7-2	TRBJ2-1	CASSLGTSVNEQFF
many	TRBV4-1	TRBJ2-3	CASSQDGQGPYTDTQYF
few	TRBV5-1	TRBJ2-3	CASSPGGLAGGHNTQYF
.	TRBV6-5	TRBJ1-6	CASSYSDFNVGGSSPLHF
.	TRBV29-1	TRBJ1-1	CSVTFPTEAFF
.	TRBV28	TRBJ1-1	CASSPLRRVNTEAFF
many	TRBV7-8	TRBJ2-3	CASSPQAPSDTQYF